The T cell receptor (beta chain) under discussion was sequenced for a study of patients and donors after allogeneic stem cell transplantation. Using its own MiXCR run on the RT-PCR reads, TCRdb lists one record per CDR3 protein. Of roughly 960,000 distinct CDR3 sequences listed, more than 15% are singletons. With 6 bases removed from V and 5 bases from J, the gap between germline ends came to 16 bases. Germline assignment: CDR1 LNHDA and CDR2 SQIVND (reference sequence). This CDR3 spans 14 amino acids. The origin of this receptor is a human donor who was either an allogeneic HSCT recipient or a stem cell or donor lymphocyte infusion donor (not recorded which). It is not recorded whose cells these are; they may come from a transplant donor. The specimen sequenced was blood, either unsorted or a sorted T cell fraction (not recorded which). J is TRBJ1-1 and V is TRBV19, with a weak D call TRBD1 (6 bases). CDR3: CASSNGQRGTEAFF. CDR3 nucleotides: TGTGCCAGTAGCAACGGCCAAAGGGGGACTGAAGCTTTCTTT.